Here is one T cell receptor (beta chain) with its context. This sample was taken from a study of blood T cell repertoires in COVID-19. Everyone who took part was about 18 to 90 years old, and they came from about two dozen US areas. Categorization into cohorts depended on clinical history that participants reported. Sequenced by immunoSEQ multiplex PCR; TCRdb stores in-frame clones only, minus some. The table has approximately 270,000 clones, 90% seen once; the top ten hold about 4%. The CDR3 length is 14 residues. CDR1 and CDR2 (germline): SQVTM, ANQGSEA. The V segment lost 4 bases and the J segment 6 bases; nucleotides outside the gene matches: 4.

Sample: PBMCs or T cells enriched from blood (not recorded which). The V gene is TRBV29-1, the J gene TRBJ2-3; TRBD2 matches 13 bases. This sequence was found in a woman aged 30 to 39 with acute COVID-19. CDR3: CSVAGLAGEDTQYF. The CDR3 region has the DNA TGCAGCGTTGCCGGACTAGCGGGAGAGGATACGCAGTATTTT.